Presented here are 20 T cell receptor beta chains from one specimen sequenced in a study of cytomegalovirus exposure and HLA in healthy donors. The PCR had 60 Vbeta and 13 Jbeta primers. TCRdb's table, derived via immunoSEQ multiplex PCR, lists solely in-frame clones and lacks some. This sample carries about 130,000 clones, about two thirds of them seen once, and the ten largest clones take more than 3%. Source material: PBMCs. All receptors derive from a young man in good health and CMV-seronegative.

The chain employs TRBV28 and TRBJ1-2; a weak D match, TRBD1 (6 bases). Trimming pared 5 bases from V and 8 bases from J, leaving 15 bases between. This CDR3 has 13 amino acids. CDR1 and CDR2 from the germline V gene are MDHEN and SYDVKM. The CDR3 loop reads CASSTTGFRGYTF. The CDR3 nucleotides are TGTGCCAGCAGTACAACAGGGTTCCGAGGCTACACCTTC.

This clone occurred a few times. V usage is TRBV2 and J usage is TRBJ1-2; 10 nucleotides line up with TRBD1. The CDR3 has 13 amino acids. The germline gives CDR1 SNHLY, CDR2 FYNNEI. The V segment lost 6 bases and the J segment 7 bases; nucleotides outside the gene matches: 5. CDR3 DNA sequence: TGTGCCAGCAGGCCGACAGGGGGCTCTGGCTACACCTTC. Translation gives CASRPTGGSGYTF.

This chain links TRBV6-6 with TRBJ2-2; D remains unclear. Deletions cut 6 bases from V and 4 bases from J, with 15 bases between. Germline CDR1 reads MNHNY; CDR2 reads SVGAGI (reference sequence). CDR3 length equals 15 residues. DNA for the CDR3: TGTGCCAGCAGCCCCACCCCTAGTAGCACCGGGGAGCTGTTTTTT. It translates to CASSPTPSSTGELFF.

J is TRBJ2-7 and V is TRBV30; weak D call: TRBD1 (6 bases). The CDR3 contains 15 residues. The germline gives CDR1 GTSNPN, CDR2 SVGIG (reference sequence). V lost 0 bases and J 0 bases, leaving 12 bases between the germline ends. The CDR3 coding sequence is TGTGCCTGGAGTGTCTTTGGACAGAGCTCCTACGAGCAGTACTTC. The encoded protein is CAWSVFGQSSYEQYF.

The chain combines TRBV2 with TRBJ1-4; D remains unclear. Between the trimmed V and J ends, which lost 7 bases and 6 bases, there was a span of 15 bases. Looked up from germline, CDR1 is SNHLY and CDR2 is FYNNEI. CDR3 length: 14 residues. Written as DNA, the CDR3 is TGTGCCAGCAAAGGTCCATACGGGGATGAAAAACTGTTTTTT. This encodes CASKGPYGDEKLFF. The full variable domain, its missing parts supplied by reference TRBV2 and TRBJ1-4, is EPEVTQTPSHQVTQMGQEVILRCVPISNHLYFYWYRQILGQKVEFLVSFYNNEISEKSEIFDDQFSVERPDGSNFTLKIRSTKLEDSAMYFCASKGPYGDEKLFFGSGTQLSVL.

The rearrangement links TRBV4-1 to TRBJ2-7; 8 bases line up with TRBD2. V gave up 1 base and J gave up 4 bases; unmatched junction bases: 9. Germline V gene lookup returns CDR1 MGHRA and CDR2 YSYEKL. This CDR3 contains 16 residues. CDR3 protein: CASSQGREGRVYEQYF. The CDR3 DNA sequence: TGCGCCAGCAGCCAAGGCCGGGAGGGTAGAGTTTACGAGCAGTACTTC.

The chain is built from TRBV7-2 and TRBJ1-6; 8 bases align to TRBD1. The V gene's germline CDR1 is SGHTA and CDR2 FQGNSA. CDR3 length: 15 residues. Losses at the gene ends were 5 bases for V and 3 bases for J; bases not matched to a gene: 3. The CDR3 here is CASSPTGGYNSPLHF. The CDR3 nucleotides are TGTGCCAGCAGCCCCACAGGGGGCTATAATTCACCCCTCCACTTT.

This clone is a singleton in its sample. The chain recombines TRBV13 with TRBJ2-7; the match to TRBD2 covers 7 bases. The trim removed 3 bases at V and 6 bases at J, leaving 2 bases unmatched. CDR1 and CDR2 from the germline V gene are PRHDT and FYEKMQ (reference sequence). The CDR3 has 12 residues. In nucleotides, the CDR3 is TGTGCCAGCAGCTTCAGCGGGGCCGAGCAGTACTTC. The encoded protein is CASSFSGAEQYF. Looking up the rest from reference TRBV13 and TRBJ2-7 gives the full variable domain: AAGVIQSPRHLIKEKRETATLKCYPIPRHDTVYWYQQGPGQDPQFLISFYEKMQSDKGSIPDRFSAQQFSDYHSELNMSSLELGDSALYFCASSFSGAEQYFGPGTRLTVT.

The chain is built from TRBV4-1 and TRBJ2-1; 11 bases are a match to TRBD2. Trimming at V came to 0 bases and at J to 4 bases, leaving 8 bases not matched to a gene. Germline assignment: CDR1 MGHRA and CDR2 YSYEKL. This CDR3 is built from 18 residues. The CDR3 protein is CASSQDPASGGSYNEQFF. The CDR3 nucleotides read TGCGCCAGCAGCCAAGATCCGGCTAGCGGGGGGTCTTACAATGAGCAGTTCTTC.

As DNA, the CDR3 is TGCGCCAGCAGCCAAGATGGGGGGATACTAAACACAGATACGCAGTATTTT. It specifies CASSQDGGILNTDTQYF. The chain couples TRBV4-1 to TRBJ2-3, with D maybe TRBD2 (6 bases). The germline gives CDR1 MGHRA, CDR2 YSYEKL. Trimming pared 0 bases from V and 2 bases from J, leaving 15 bases between. The CDR3 covers 17 residues.

The V call is TRBV29-1, the J call TRBJ1-1; 8 nucleotides match TRBD1. CDR3 length equals 12 residues. The ends lost 6 bases at V and 10 bases at J; junction bases unmatched: 10. Germline CDR1 reads SQVTM; CDR2 reads ANQGSEA. CDR3 DNA sequence: TGCAGCGTCAAGCAGGGGGCGGTGGTAGCTTTCTTT. Translated, it gives CSVKQGAVVAFF. The whole variable domain, remainder taken from reference TRBV29-1 and TRBJ1-1, is SAVISQKPSRDICQRGTSLTIQCQVDSQVTMMFWYRQQPGQSLTLIATANQGSEATYESGFVIDKFPISRPNLTFSTLTVSNMSPEDSSIYLCSVKQGAVVAFFGQGTRLTVV.

This clone was observed once. The chain couples TRBV14 to TRBJ2-6; a weak D match, TRBD2 (6 bases). Trimming left V 4 bases short and J 3 bases short, with 10 bases between. Germline V CDR1 and CDR2: SGHDN, FVKESK. This CDR3 spans 15 amino acids. The CDR3 reads CASSLIGGGANVLTF. CDR3 sequence (DNA): TGTGCCAGCAGCCTGATCGGGGGTGGGGCCAACGTCCTGACTTTC.

The J gene is TRBJ2-6, the V gene TRBV6-1, with TRBD1 identical over 8 bases. Germline trimming cut 11 bases from V and 0 bases from J; bases unmatched to any gene: 6. Germline V CDR1 and CDR2: MNHNS, SASEGT. This CDR3 is 15 amino acids long. Here the CDR3 DNA reads TGTGCCCTTGGACAGGGTAGCTCTGGGGCCAACGTCCTGACTTTC. Protein product: CALGQGSSGANVLTF.

The chain employs TRBV7-3 and TRBJ1-1, with TRBD1 matching 7 bases. The CDR3 totals 14 residues. V shed 3 bases and J 3 bases; nucleotides not matched to a gene: 4. Per the germline V gene, CDR1 is SGHTA and CDR2 is FQGTGA. In DNA, the CDR3 is TGTGCCAGCAGCTTGACAGGGTCAGACACTGAAGCTTTCTTT. It yields the protein CASSLTGSDTEAFF.

Turning to this clone: An end of the junction does not agree with germline; a read error may underlie this. This chain uses TRBV7-9 with TRBJ2-7; 12 bases line up with TRBD2. The CDR3 spans 17 residues. Germline CDR1 and CDR2: SEHNR and FQNEAQ (reference sequence). CDR3: CSSSLASGGEVFDEQYF. The CDR3 nucleotides read TGTTCCAGCAGCTTAGCTAGCGGGGGGGAGGTTTTTGACGAGCAGTACTTC.

This clone showed up just a few times. V is TRBV5-1 and J is TRBJ2-7, with 9 positions matching TRBD1. This CDR3 contains 15 residues. The germline V gene encodes CDR1 SGHRS and CDR2 YFSETQ. Trimming removed 4 bases from V and 0 bases from J; junction bases left unmatched: 5. The CDR3 loop is CASSRGTGHSYEQYF. CDR3 bases: TGCGCCAGCAGCAGAGGGACAGGGCACTCCTACGAGCAGTACTTC. Full variable domain (outside the CDR3, taken from reference TRBV5-1 and TRBJ2-7): KAGVTQTPRYLIKTRGQQVTLSCSPISGHRSVSWYQQTPGQGLQFLFEYFSETQRNKGNFPGRFSGRQFSNSRSEMNVSTLELGDSALYLCASSRGTGHSYEQYFGPGTRLTVT.

The table lists this clone with a count of one. The chain carries TRBV5-1 and TRBJ1-1; 9 bases are shared with TRBD1. The V and J ends lost 4 bases and 1 base, in that order; junction bases with no gene match: 5. CDR3 length equals 15 residues. Germline loops: CDR1 SGHRS, CDR2 YFSETQ. The CDR3 bases are TGCGCCAGCAGCCAAGGGACAGGGTGGAACACTGAAGCTTTCTTT. As protein: CASSQGTGWNTEAFF.

The CDR3 DNA reads as TGTGCCAGCAGTGAAGCGAAGTGGCAGGGGATAAAACAGCCCCAGCATTTT. This encodes CASSEAKWQGIKQPQHF. The V call is TRBV6-1, the J call TRBJ1-5, with D tentatively TRBD1 (6 bases). Trimming cost V 0 bases and J 7 bases, with 19 bases left between them. Germline CDR1 and CDR2: MNHNS and SASEGT. CDR3 length equals 17 residues.

This clone was seen more than once but under ten times. V gene TRBV9 combines with J gene TRBJ1-3, with TRBD1 matching over 7 bases. The V segment lost 4 bases and the J segment 8 bases; nucleotides outside the gene matches: 9. The CDR3 contains 14 residues. Germline CDR1 SGDLS, CDR2 YYNGEE. The CDR3 coding sequence is TGTGCCAGCAGCCCCCGGACAGGCGGGGACACCATATATTTT. This translates into CASSPRTGGDTIYF.

V and J are TRBV28 and TRBJ1-2, with no clear D. The germline CDR1 and CDR2 sequences are MDHEN and SYDVKM. Between the trimmed V and J ends, which lost 6 bases and 0 bases, there was a span of 11 bases. This CDR3 comprises 14 residues. The CDR3 DNA follows: TGTGCCAGCAGGCAGGTGTTAGCTAACTATGGCTACACCTTC. Its protein is CASRQVLANYGYTF.